The sequence of this T cell receptor (beta chain) was determined in a study of T-cell reconstitution after alpha-beta-depleted transplantation in children. For this clonotype: As yet, its antigen is unknown.

Notes on the study in general: Two months or so post-transplant, alpha-beta T cells reportedly derived from several hundred expanded graft clones. After one year, T-cell counts and TCRbeta diversity mostly came from new T cells. Several patients had high TCRbeta diversity at day 60; it came from surviving recipient T cells and thymic progenitors.

Unique molecular identifiers were used to barcode this TCRbeta library. Each CDR3 protein is one row after TCRdb ran MiXCR on the PCR reads. Of about 600,000 distinct CDR3 sequences listed, about 23% are singletons. The junction had 9 bases not matched to a gene; V was cut back by 5 bases and J by 4 bases. The length of the CDR3 is 16 residues. Germline V gene lookup returns CDR1 KGHDR and CDR2 SFDVKD. The receptor's source is a boy in the first two years of life who had a stem cell transplant for acute myeloid leukemia, so the T cells may come from the graft donor. Sequencing used PBMCs, mostly from graft donor cells, obtained 360 days after TCRalphabeta/CD19-depleted stem cell transplant. The chain couples TRBV24-1 to TRBJ2-3, with 9 nucleotides matching TRBD2. Here the CDR3 reads CATSGRTSEGSDTQYF. CDR3 in DNA: TGTGCCACCAGTGGCCGGACTAGCGAAGGCTCAGATACGCAGTATTTT.